The present T cell receptor (beta chain) was sequenced within a study of PD-1 blockade in classical Hodgkin lymphoma (TCRdb year 2020). With respect to the entire study: Nivolumab dosing was 3 mg/kg intravenously every 2 weeks, continuing until either disease progression or unacceptable toxicity. A peripheral blood immune signature of response to PD-1 blockade in classical Hodgkin lymphoma was defined using TCR beta sequencing and CyTOF. Results the study describes overall, beyond this receptor: Diversity was lower in patients who began nivolumab less than 1 year after ASCT, so these patients were left out of later analyses to avoid confounding by immune reconstitution. A significant rise by C4D1 was seen in CD4+ but not CD8+ TCR diversity (p=0.0027 vs p=0.16), with the rise being most apparent in complete responders (p=0.02). Only a single clinical trial cohort was studied, and what caused the repertoire differences, possibly disease activity or prior therapy, remained undefined. Trial patients with a complete response had baseline diversity similar to that of newly diagnosed patients, while partial responders and progressors had significantly lower diversity. Newly diagnosed patients were reported to have lower baseline TCR diversity than healthy donors, and relapsed/refractory patients were reported to have lower baseline TCR diversity still.

Worth noting for this clone: No antigen is known for it. The input lacks base qualities; no much larger clone sits a single base away.

Taken from cysteine to phenylalanine, the CDR3 has 15 residues. Of the read, only the CDR3 DNA is kept; its 45 bases are in frame from base 1. From the germline V gene, CDR1 is SGHTA and CDR2 is FQGNSA. Trimming removed 2 bases from V and 6 bases from J, leaving 16 bases between the germline ends. The Qiagen DNeasy kit was used to extract genomic DNA from unsorted PBMCs and from the negatively selected CD4+ and CD8+ fractions. Using primers that anneal to V and J segments, immunoSEQ multiplex PCR amplified the TCR beta CDR3 regions. A synthetic immune receptor repertoire was used to minimize amplification bias, and remaining bias was computationally removed after sequencing. Per the authors' processing: Repertoire diversity was quantified as the Shannon entropy index using custom Python scripts. The unsorted, CD4+ and CD8+ repertoires were each analyzed separately, with the exception of combined analyses, where CD4+ and CD8+ sequences were merged in silico. Clonal expansion was defined as at least a 2-fold frequency increase after treatment relative to C1D1, with a pseudocount of 0.5 for undetected baseline clones. Singleton clones were defined as clones with 0 or 1 copy at C1D1, and non-singleton clones were defined as clones with 2 or more copies. Clones expanded in unsorted samples were labelled as CD4+, CD8+ or unknown by matching protein sequences in sorted samples from the same patient. Wilcoxon tests on paired samples were used to test changes in diversity from C1D1 to C4D1. Here the immuneACCESS table is served through TCRdb, limited to in-frame sequences with V and J called. Missing clones are a known gap in these copies; in checked studies unresolved V genes cover under half, and the rest lacks a known reason. The DNA gave D and trimming, while V, J and clone size come from that table. The sample contains nearly 25,000 clones, roughly two thirds of them found a single time. The biggest ten clones account for about 3.3% of the sample.

Interpreted using the paper, the time point label stands for: cycle 1 day 1 (C1D1), immediately before nivolumab initiation. Every trial patient had relapsed after autologous stem cell transplantation, and cohorts A, B and C differed in prior brentuximab vedotin exposure. A total of under 70 patients with relapsed/refractory classical Hodgkin lymphoma made up the trial cohort, and each patient's best overall response was complete response, partial response or progressive disease. In the multi-cohort phase II CheckMate 205 trial, trial patients received single-agent nivolumab. An independent review committee assessed best overall response by applying the 2007 International Working Group response criteria. PBMCs from the trial were collected at three points: immediately before nivolumab initiation (C1D1), and during therapy at cycle 2 day 1 and cycle 4 day 1. Peripheral blood was collected in 8 mL Vacutainer Cell Preparation Tubes, from which PBMCs were isolated by centrifugation and then cryopreserved.

This sequence was found in a human donor with classical Hodgkin lymphoma. The chain couples TRBV7-2 to TRBJ1-2; a weak D assignment points to TRBD1 (6 bases agree). Sequenced here: peripheral blood mononuclear cells (PBMCs), sampled at baseline. The CDR3 corresponds to CASSLIPGAGDGYTF. The DNA sequence is given as TGTGCCAGCAGCTTAATTCCGGGGGCGGGAGATGGCTACACCTTC.